These 18 T cell receptor beta chains were sequenced from one sample in a study of T cell responses to AZD1222 COVID-19 vaccine (dated by TCRdb to the early 2020s). What the time point label conveys for this sample: baseline before first vaccination. Libraries were prepared through the immunoSEQ multiplex PCR assay. Held by TCRdb, this immuneACCESS table contains in-frame sequences only and omits some clones. Under half of the omission traces to an unresolved V gene where checked; the cause of the rest is unknown. For this sample the table gives 92,000 or so clones, of which 75% to 90% were detected only once. About a quarter of the sample is held by the ten biggest clonotypes. This specimen was peripheral blood, taken on day 0 of AZD1222 vaccination. The receptors were sampled from an adult in good health.

The V and J genes are TRBV6-5 and TRBJ1-6, with a possible D match to TRBD1 (6 bases). The CDR3 length is 15 residues. Germline CDR1 MNHEY, CDR2 SVGAGI. V was clipped by 6 bases and J by 9 bases, with 18 bases between them. The CDR3: CASSNEGGVGSPLHF. CDR3 bases: TGTGCCAGCAGCAACGAGGGGGGGGTCGGTTCACCCCTCCACTTT.

Regarding this clone: A read error may account for a junction end that differs from germline. The sample has other DNA sequences that encode this CDR3 too. The chain uses TRBV7-3 and TRBJ2-2; the D is unclear. Germline-derived CDR1 and CDR2 are SGHTA and FQGTGA. This CDR3 has 12 amino acids. The CDR3 protein is CASSLTTGELFF. The CDR3 DNA reads as TGTGCCAGCAGCCTAACCACCGGGGAGCTGTTTTTT.

This rearrangement joins TRBV3-1 (or the pseudogene TRBV3-2) to TRBJ1-1; D is unclear. Trimming took 4 bases from V and 1 from J, leaving 13 bases between them. Germline assignment: CDR1 LGHDT and CDR2 YNNKEL (reference sequence). This CDR3 region has 15 residues. CDR3 sequence reads: CASSPFGQPNTEAFF. DNA of the CDR3: TGTGCCAGCAGCCCCTTTGGGCAGCCGAACACTGAAGCTTTCTTT.

V usage is TRBV10-3 and J usage is TRBJ2-2; possibly TRBD1 or TRBD2 for D (5 bases each). The CDR3 contains 16 residues. Trimming shortened V by 7 bases and J by 1 base, and 16 bases separated the two germline ends. In germline, CDR1 is ENHRY, CDR2 SYGVKD. The CDR3 is CAITKSGTVNTGELFF. The CDR3 DNA is TGTGCCATCACCAAGTCCGGGACGGTGAACACCGGGGAGCTGTTTTTT.

The chain recombines TRBV9 with TRBJ1-5; D uncertain. The germline CDR1 and CDR2 sequences are SGDLS and YYNGEE. V was pared by 0 bases and J by 3 bases, with 10 bases between. CDR3 length equals 15 residues. The CDR3 loop is CASSVGTADNQPQHF. The DNA for the CDR3 is TGTGCCAGCAGCGTAGGTACAGCCGACAATCAGCCCCAGCATTTT.

The chain links TRBV2 to TRBJ1-2; 8 positions agree with TRBD1. With V trimmed by 2 bases and J by 5 bases, 4 bases remained unmatched. The CDR3 is 14 residues long. The germline CDR1 and CDR2 sequences are SNHLY and FYNNEI. CDR3 protein: CASSEQGARYGYTF. The DNA for the CDR3 is TGTGCCAGCAGTGAACAGGGGGCGCGTTATGGCTACACCTTC.

In DNA, the CDR3 is TGTGCCAGCAGCCTTCTCGGCAGGACGCAGTACTTC. This sequence encodes CASSLLGRTQYF. V gene TRBV11-1 combines with J gene TRBJ2-7; D gene unclear. Trimming took off 5 bases at V and 9 bases at J, with 14 bases between the two ends. This CDR3 has 12 residues. CDR1 and CDR2 from the germline V gene are SGHAT and FQDESV (reference sequence).

V usage is TRBV7-2 and J usage is TRBJ1-5, with TRBD1 matching 8 bases. The CDR3 has 15 residues. The germline gives CDR1 SGHTA, CDR2 FQGNSA. Unmatched junction bases numbered 4, after V lost 1 base and J lost 5 bases. For the CDR3, the DNA is TGTGCCAGCAGCTTAGTCGGACAGGGATATCAGCCCCAGCATTTT. Translated, it gives CASSLVGQGYQPQHF.

The chain uses TRBV4-1 and TRBJ2-1, with 9 nucleotides matching TRBD2. Trimming took 2 bases from V and 0 from J; bases not matched to a gene: 14. CDR1 is MGHRA, CDR2 YSYEKL, per germline. This CDR3 has 20 amino acids. CDR3: CASSQTRGLAGKSSYNEQFF. Written as DNA, the CDR3 is TGCGCCAGCAGCCAAACCCGGGGGCTAGCGGGAAAGAGCTCCTACAATGAGCAGTTCTTC.

J is TRBJ2-7 and V is TRBV11-2; D gene unclear. The V gene lost 0 bases and the J gene lost 0 bases, with 6 bases spanning the gap. The CDR3 covers 14 residues. The germline CDR1 and CDR2 sequences are SGHAT and FQNNGV. CDR3 in amino acids: CASSLDLTSYEQYF. CDR3 bases: TGTGCCAGCAGCTTAGATTTGACCTCCTACGAGCAGTACTTC. Full variable domain (missing parts from reference TRBV11-2 and TRBJ2-7): EAGVAQSPRYKIIEKRQSVAFWCNPISGHATLYWYQQILGQGPKLLIQFQNNGVVDDSQLPKDRFSAERLKGVDSTLKIQPAKLEDSAVYLCASSLDLTSYEQYFGPGTRLTVT.

The V and J genes are TRBV6-1 and TRBJ2-5, with TRBD1 as a possible D gene (5 bases). Germline V gene sequence: CDR1 MNHNS, CDR2 SASEGT. The CDR3 sequence is 16 residues long. V lost 0 bases and J lost 2, with 13 bases in between. The CDR3 reads CASSEAWGKGQETQYF. CDR3 sequence (DNA): TGTGCCAGCAGTGAAGCTTGGGGCAAGGGTCAAGAGACCCAGTACTTC.

The J gene is TRBJ2-5, the V gene TRBV2; D is unclear. Per germline, CDR1 SNHLY and CDR2 FYNNEI. The CDR3 has 12 amino acids. The ends were cut back, 5 bases at V and 5 bases at J, with 9 bases in the middle. CDR3 nucleotides: TGTGCCAGCAGTTGGAATCTGGAGACCCAGTACTTC. Protein product: CASSWNLETQYF.

This clone was counted once. This chain uses TRBV12-5 with TRBJ2-3; 8 nucleotides line up with TRBD1. The CDR3 runs 13 residues. V lost 4 bases, J lost 5 bases, and 2 bases stayed unmatched. Per the germline V gene, CDR1 is LGHNT and CDR2 is FRNRAP. As DNA, the CDR3 is TGTGCTAGTGGTTGGACAGGGAGAGATACGCAGTATTTT. Translation: CASGWTGRDTQYF.

The chain employs TRBV29-1 and TRBJ1-2; possibly TRBD1 for D (5 bases). CDR1 and CDR2 from the germline V gene are SQVTM and ANQGSEA. The CDR3 consists of 11 residues. The V end was cut by 8 bases, the J end by 6 bases, with 13 bases between. The CDR3 protein is CSLLAGDGYTF. The CDR3 nucleotides are TGCAGCCTACTTGCGGGGGATGGCTACACCTTC.

In nucleotides, the CDR3 is TGTGCCAGCATCGGCGGGAGGGCTCCCTACGAGCAGTACTTC. It is translated as CASIGGRAPYEQYF. The chain employs TRBV28 and TRBJ2-7; 9 positions match TRBD2. This CDR3 comprises 14 residues. Per germline, CDR1 MDHEN and CDR2 SYDVKM. V trimming: 7 bases; J trimming: 2 bases; junction bases outside the gene matches: 6.

The CDR3 DNA is TGTGCCAGCAGGAGAGGACTCACGTCCTACGAGCAGTACTTC. Translation gives CASRRGLTSYEQYF. The chain joins TRBV28 to TRBJ2-7; possible D gene TRBD2, 5 bases. The V and J ends lost 6 bases and 1 base respectively, with 13 bases between them. CDR3 length equals 14 residues. CDR1 MDHEN and CDR2 SYDVKM come from the germline V gene.

V is TRBV4-3 and J is TRBJ2-1; possibly TRBD1 or TRBD2 for D (5 bases each). Germline loops: CDR1 LGHNA, CDR2 YSLEER. The CDR3 extends over 14 amino acids. V shed 4 bases and J shed 5 bases, with 12 bases lying between them. CDR3 DNA sequence: TGCGCCAGCAGCCTCATGGGGACCGACAATGAGCAGTTCTTC. Translated: CASSLMGTDNEQFF.

The chain employs TRBV6-2 or TRBV6-3 and TRBJ2-1; D is ambiguous. Germline lookup yields CDR1 MNHEY and CDR2 SVGEGT. V gave up 6 bases and J gave up 10 bases, with 10 bases separating them. This CDR3 contains 11 residues. The chain's CDR3 is CASSQAQEQFF. Written as DNA, the CDR3 is TGTGCCAGCAGCCAGGCCCAGGAGCAGTTCTTC.